This is a list of T cell receptor beta chains from one sample in a study of lymphopenia after photon versus proton radiotherapy. The data were produced by immunoSEQ multiplex PCR, yet TCRdb's version contains in-frame clones alone and is incomplete. This table holds about 160,000 clones, roughly nine tenths found once. Specimen: peripheral blood, collected from a patient treated with photon-based radiotherapy. These receptors were obtained from a man in his fifties or sixties with gastric cancer. Both conserved end residues are part of each CDR3. The D gene is left open where the match is weak. Clone size, where shown, is once, few, many, or a class for clones that have expanded.

TRBV29-1	TRBJ2-7	.	.	CSVGQPYEQYF	TGCAGCGTCGGTCAACCCTACGAGCAGTACTTC
TRBV6-5	TRBJ1-2	.	.	CASRRDNYGYTF	TGTGCCAGCAGGAGGGACAACTATGGCTACACCTTC
TRBV19	TRBJ1-2	.	.	CASSTLPLHKSYGYTF	TGTGCCAGTAGTACGCTCCCACTCCACAAGAGCTATGGCTACACCTTC
TRBV2	TRBJ1-1	.	.	CASGGRTNTEAFF	TGTGCCAGTGGAGGACGGACGAACACTGAAGCTTTCTTT
TRBV7-9	TRBJ2-1	TRBD2	.	CASSLLGRGSYNEQFF	TGTGCCAGCAGCTTACTCGGGAGGGGCTCCTACAATGAGCAGTTCTTC
TRBV5-1	TRBJ1-1	.	.	CASSLVPSGDIFTEAFF	TGCGCCAGCAGCTTGGTACCTTCGGGAGACATATTCACTGAAGCTTTCTTT
TRBV5-1	TRBJ2-5	TRBD1	.	CASSGTGQETQYF	TGCGCCAGCAGCGGGACAGGCCAAGAGACCCAGTACTTC
TRBV4-1	TRBJ2-1	.	once	CASSQQGLAGPLGVDEQFF	TGCGCCAGCAGCCAACAAGGGCTAGCCGGGCCCCTCGGGGTCGATGAGCAGTTCTTC
TRBV15	TRBJ1-1	.	.	CATSPLIYAEAFF	TGTGCCACCAGTCCTCTTATCTACGCTGAAGCTTTCTTT
TRBV21-1	TRBJ2-3	.	.	CASRSVEFTRFTDTQYF	TGTGCCAGCAGAAGTGTGGAGTTTACCCGATTCACAGATACGCAGTATTTT
TRBV18	TRBJ2-5	.	.	CASSSTAQETQYF	TGTGCCAGCTCATCGACGGCTCAAGAGACCCAGTACTTC
TRBV29-1	TRBJ2-2	.	.	CSVRTGSGELFF	TGCAGCGTCCGAACAGGCAGCGGGGAGCTGTTTTTT
TRBV7-2	TRBJ1-2	.	.	CASSLLFIGGPDVYGYTF	TGTGCCAGCAGCTTACTTTTTATAGGGGGTCCAGACGTCTATGGCTACACCTTC
TRBV5-1	TRBJ2-5	.	.	CASSDPGTQYF	TGCGCCAGCAGCGACCCCGGGACCCAGTACTTC
TRBV19	TRBJ2-6	.	.	CASISSGANVLTF	TGTGCCAGTATTAGCTCTGGGGCCAACGTCCTGACTTTC
TRBV30	TRBJ1-2	.	.	CAWSFGQQGGYTF	TGTGCCTGGAGCTTTGGACAGCAAGGCGGCTACACCTTC
TRBV11-2	TRBJ2-1	.	.	CASSQRLVAYNEQFF	TGTGCCAGCAGCCAAAGACTAGTGGCCTACAATGAGCAGTTCTTC
TRBV28	TRBJ2-7	.	.	CASSSPKAGIQGNYEQYF	TGTGCCAGCAGTTCACCGAAGGCAGGGATTCAGGGGAACTACGAGCAGTACTTC
TRBV27	TRBJ1-1	TRBD1	.	CASSPSRGPNTEAFF	TGTGCCAGCAGTCCCTCGAGGGGGCCTAACACTGAAGCTTTCTTT
TRBV5-5	TRBJ2-7	TRBD1	.	CASSPGTGTYEQYF	TGTGCCAGCAGCCCAGGGACAGGGACCTACGAGCAGTACTTC
TRBV7-9	TRBJ2-1	.	once	CASSLRQINEQFF	TGTGCCAGCAGCCTCCGACAGATCAATGAGCAGTTCTTC
TRBV5-4	TRBJ1-2	.	few	CATHNQYANYGYTF	TGTGCCACTCACAATCAGTATGCTAACTATGGCTACACCTTC
TRBV5-4	TRBJ2-7	.	.	CASSFGQSSYEQYF	TGTGCCAGCAGCTTTGGACAGAGCTCCTACGAGCAGTACTTC
TRBV7-3	TRBJ2-3	TRBD1	.	CASSFRGGSTDTQYF	TGTGCCAGCAGCTTTAGAGGGGGCAGCACAGATACGCAGTATTTT
TRBV19	TRBJ1-1	.	once	CASSNQVRTTEAFF	TGTGCCAGTAGTAATCAGGTACGGACCACTGAAGCTTTCTTT
TRBV18	TRBJ2-1	TRBD2	.	CASSPGAGLAEQFF	TGTGCCAGCTCACCAGGGGCCGGACTAGCGGAGCAGTTCTTC
TRBV2	TRBJ2-2	.	.	CASKPQLDTGELFF	TGTGCCAGCAAACCACAGCTAGATACCGGGGAGCTGTTTTTT
TRBV9	TRBJ2-1	.	.	CASSALLASSYNEQFF	TGTGCCAGCAGCGCGCTTCTAGCGTCATCCTACAATGAGCAGTTCTTC
TRBV29-1	TRBJ1-1	.	.	CSADRMNTEAFF	TGCAGCGCTGACAGGATGAACACTGAAGCTTTCTTT
TRBV18	TRBJ2-4	.	.	CASSPSGHLAKNIQYF	TGTGCCAGCTCACCTTCGGGACACCTAGCCAAAAACATTCAGTACTTC
TRBV5-4	TRBJ2-7	TRBD2	.	CASSPNGAREGEQYF	TGTGCCAGCAGTCCAAATGGTGCGCGGGAGGGGGAGCAGTACTTC
TRBV10-3	TRBJ1-2	.	.	CAISDSRGNYGYTF	TGTGCCATCAGTGATTCAAGGGGCAACTATGGCTACACCTTC
TRBV4-1	TRBJ1-4	.	.	CASGRRGGANEKLFF	TGCGCCAGCGGGCGGCGAGGGGGAGCTAATGAAAAACTGTTTTTT